The TCR beta chain under discussion was sequenced for a study of control samples from healthy donors and cancer patients. The CDR3 has 16 amino acids. Trimming at V came to 1 base and at J to 4 bases, leaving 8 bases not matched to a gene. Germline V gene lookup returns CDR1 SGHAT and CDR2 FQNNGV. Assay used: immunoSEQ multiplex PCR; TCRdb lists only in-frame clones, some missing. The sample records approximately 120,000 clones, approximately 90% being singletons. Sequenced material: blood. This chain links TRBV11-2 with TRBJ2-5; 8 bases are a match to TRBD2. This TCR derives from a woman aged 45 to 65 in good health. CDR3 residues: CASSLAGGRMLETQYF. The CDR3 region has the DNA TGTGCCAGCAGCTTAGCGGGGGGGCGGATGCTAGAGACCCAGTACTTC.